The 10 T cell receptor beta chains below come from one sample, sequenced in a study of lymphopenia after photon versus proton radiotherapy. Only in-frame clones appear in the TCRdb table, and some are missing; sequencing was by immunoSEQ multiplex PCR. The sample carries about 24,000 clones, approximately 84% recorded once. The sample consisted of peripheral blood, taken from a patient treated with photon-based radiotherapy. Receptor source: a man aged 35 to 55 with gastric cancer.

This clone has only one observation. The CDR3 coding sequence is TGTGCCAGCAGCCCCAGAGGGGGCTCCTACGAGCAGTACTTC. The encoded protein is CASSPRGGSYEQYF. The chain combines TRBV7-3 with TRBJ2-7; D perhaps matches TRBD1 (6 bases). Germline V gene lookup returns CDR1 SGHTA and CDR2 FQGTGA. V lost 5 bases to trimming and J lost 0 bases, with 11 bases between them. The CDR3 runs to 14 residues.

The chain links TRBV7-2 to TRBJ2-7, with TRBD2 matching over 7 bases. With 5 bases clipped from V and 2 bases from J, the junction kept 6 bases outside the gene matches. The CDR3 is 14 residues long. Germline-derived CDR1 and CDR2 are SGHTA and FQGNSA. CDR3 residues: CASSRSRGAYEQYF. The CDR3 DNA reads TGTGCCAGCAGCCGATCCCGGGGGGCCTACGAGCAGTACTTC. Complete variable domain (other parts from reference TRBV7-2 and TRBJ2-7): GAGVSQSPSNKVTEKGKDVELRCDPISGHTALYWYRQSLGQGLEFLIYFQGNSAPDKSGLPSDRFSAERTGGSVSTLTIQRTQQEDSAVYLCASSRSRGAYEQYFGPGTRLTVT.

The sample holds one count of this clone. The chain employs TRBV7-9 and TRBJ2-5; D tentatively fits TRBD1 or TRBD2 (5 bases each). Germline V lookup: CDR1 SEHNR, CDR2 FQNEAQ (reference sequence). V was shortened by 4 bases and J by 4 bases, with 13 bases between the two germline ends. The CDR3 covers 14 residues. DNA of the CDR3: TGTGCCAGCAGCTCTACTAGTAGGGGAGAGACCCAGTACTTC. Protein product: CASSSTSRGETQYF.

The CDR3 DNA reads as TGCGCCAGCAGCCAAGATACCCGCGGGACAGGTTTGGCGACCTTC. Translation: CASSQDTRGTGLATF. The J gene is TRBJ1-2, the V gene TRBV4-1; 8 bases are shared with TRBD1. Germline V gene lookup returns CDR1 MGHRA and CDR2 YSYEKL. The CDR3 extends over 15 amino acids. V was pared by 0 bases and J by 14 bases, with 14 bases of the junction left unmatched.

Turning to this clone: Sequence at one end of the junction differs from germline and may be a read error. DNA of the CDR3: TGTGCCACCAGTGGTACAGGCAACGGAGGGAACACTGAAGCTTTCTTT. The encoded protein is CATSGTGNGGNTEAFF. The chain carries TRBV10-3 and TRBJ1-1; D possibly corresponds to TRBD1 (5 bases). This CDR3 has 16 residues. CDR1 and CDR2 (germline): ENHRY, SYGVKD.

The rearrangement links TRBV9 to TRBJ2-5, with 9 nucleotides matching TRBD2. V was clipped by 4 bases and J by 5 bases; unmatched bases: 6. The CDR3 sequence is 14 residues long. Germline V lookup: CDR1 SGDLS, CDR2 YYNGEE. CDR3 nucleotides: TGTGCCAGCAGCCGTAGCGGGGGTGGGGAGACCCAGTACTTC. Its protein product is CASSRSGGGETQYF.

This clone was found a few times. The rearrangement joins TRBV5-6 to TRBJ2-2; weak D call: TRBD2 (5 bases). Per the germline V gene, CDR1 is SGHDT and CDR2 is YYEEEE. The CDR3 covers 15 residues. V was cut by 6 bases and J by 1 base, with 13 bases left in between. The CDR3 nucleotides are TGTGCCAGCACCGAGGGTGGGAGGAACACCGGGGAGCTGTTTTTT. Translating it yields CASTEGGRNTGELFF.

The CDR3 nucleotides are TGTGCCAGCGAGCCGGGGACGGACACTGAAGCTTTCTTT. It specifies CASEPGTDTEAFF. V usage is TRBV7-6 and J usage is TRBJ1-1; the D gene is possibly TRBD1 (5 bases). The V end lost 8 bases, the J end lost 3 bases, and 13 bases lay between the germline ends. The CDR3 is 13 amino acids. Germline lookup yields CDR1 SGHVS and CDR2 FNYEAQ.

The rearrangement uses TRBV19 and TRBJ1-4; TRBD1 is a possible D gene (6 bases). Trimming shortened V by 7 bases and J by 7 bases, and 16 bases separated the two germline ends. Per the germline V gene, CDR1 is LNHDA and CDR2 is SQIVND (reference sequence). The CDR3 has 14 amino acids. The DNA of the CDR3 is TGTGCCAGTAAAGCCCGGGGGGCCGTTGAAAAACTGTTTTTT. Translating it yields CASKARGAVEKLFF.

The V and J genes are TRBV2 and TRBJ1-1; D is perhaps TRBD1 (5 bases). Germline CDR1 is SNHLY and CDR2 is FYNNEI. The CDR3 consists of 13 residues. Trimming removed 6 bases from V and 1 base from J, with 9 bases in between. CDR3 DNA: TGTGCCAGCAGGGCAGACAGGAACACTGAAGCTTTCTTT. Protein: CASRADRNTEAFF.